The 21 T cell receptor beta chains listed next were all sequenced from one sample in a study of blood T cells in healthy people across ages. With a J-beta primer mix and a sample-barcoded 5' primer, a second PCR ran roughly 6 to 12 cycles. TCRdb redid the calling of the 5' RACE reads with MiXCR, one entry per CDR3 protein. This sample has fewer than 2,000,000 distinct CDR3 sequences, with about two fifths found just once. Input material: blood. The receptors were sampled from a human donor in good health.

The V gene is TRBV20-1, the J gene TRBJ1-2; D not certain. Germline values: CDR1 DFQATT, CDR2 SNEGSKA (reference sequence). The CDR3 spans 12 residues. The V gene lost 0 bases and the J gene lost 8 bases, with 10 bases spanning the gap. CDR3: CSARDEGAGYTF. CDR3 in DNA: TGCAGTGCTAGAGATGAGGGAGCGGGCTACACCTTC.

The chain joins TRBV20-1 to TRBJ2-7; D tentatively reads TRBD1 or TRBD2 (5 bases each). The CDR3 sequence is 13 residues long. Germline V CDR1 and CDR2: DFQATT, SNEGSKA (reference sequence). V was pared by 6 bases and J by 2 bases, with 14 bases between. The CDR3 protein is CSAWDERTYEQYF. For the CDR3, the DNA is TGCAGTGCATGGGACGAGCGCACCTACGAGCAGTACTTC.

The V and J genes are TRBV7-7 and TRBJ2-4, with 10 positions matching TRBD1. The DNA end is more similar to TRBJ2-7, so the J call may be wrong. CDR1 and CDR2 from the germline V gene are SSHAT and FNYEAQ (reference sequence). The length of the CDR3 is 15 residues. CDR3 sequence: CASSLAPGTGVEQYF. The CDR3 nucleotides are TGTGCCAGCAGCTTAGCCCCCGGGACAGGGGTCGAGCAGTACTTC.

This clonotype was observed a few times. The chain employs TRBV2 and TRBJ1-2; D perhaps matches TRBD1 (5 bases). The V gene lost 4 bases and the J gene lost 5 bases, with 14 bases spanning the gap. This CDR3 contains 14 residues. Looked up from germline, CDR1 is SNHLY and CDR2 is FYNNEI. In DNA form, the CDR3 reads TGTGCCAGCAGTGGTGAAGGGGCTCTATATGGCTACACCTTC. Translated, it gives CASSGEGALYGYTF.

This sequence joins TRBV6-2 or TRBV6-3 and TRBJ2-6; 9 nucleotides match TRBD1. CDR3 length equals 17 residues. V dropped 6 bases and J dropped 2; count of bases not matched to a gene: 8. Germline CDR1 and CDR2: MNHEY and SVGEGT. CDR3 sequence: CASRAPGQGTGANVLTF. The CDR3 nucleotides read TGTGCCAGCAGGGCTCCGGGACAGGGAACTGGGGCCAACGTCCTGACTTTC.

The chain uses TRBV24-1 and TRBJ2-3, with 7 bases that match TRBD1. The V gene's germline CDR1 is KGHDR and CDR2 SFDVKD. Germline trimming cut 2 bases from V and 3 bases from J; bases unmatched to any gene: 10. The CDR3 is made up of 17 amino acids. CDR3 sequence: CATSDWKGGFGTDTQYF. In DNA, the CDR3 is TGTGCCACCAGTGATTGGAAAGGGGGCTTCGGGACAGATACGCAGTATTTT.

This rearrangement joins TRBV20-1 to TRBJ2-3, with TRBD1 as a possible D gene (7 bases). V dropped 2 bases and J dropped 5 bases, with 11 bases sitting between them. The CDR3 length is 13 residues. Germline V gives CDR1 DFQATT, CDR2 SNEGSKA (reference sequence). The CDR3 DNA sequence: TGCAGTGCTAGATGGAGGGGGCTAGATACGCAGTATTTT. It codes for CSARWRGLDTQYF.

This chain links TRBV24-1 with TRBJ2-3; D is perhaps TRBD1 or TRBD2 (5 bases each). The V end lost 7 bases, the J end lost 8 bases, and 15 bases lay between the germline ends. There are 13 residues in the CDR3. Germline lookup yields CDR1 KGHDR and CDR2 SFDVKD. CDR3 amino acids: CATRAWDLGTQYF. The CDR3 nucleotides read TGTGCCACCAGAGCCTGGGACCTCGGTACGCAGTATTTT.

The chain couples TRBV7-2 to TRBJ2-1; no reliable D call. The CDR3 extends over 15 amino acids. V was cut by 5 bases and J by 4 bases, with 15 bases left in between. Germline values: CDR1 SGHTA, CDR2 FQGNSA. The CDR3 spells CASSPPPLGYNEQFF. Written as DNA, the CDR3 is TGTGCCAGCAGCCCCCCGCCCCTAGGATACAATGAGCAGTTCTTC.

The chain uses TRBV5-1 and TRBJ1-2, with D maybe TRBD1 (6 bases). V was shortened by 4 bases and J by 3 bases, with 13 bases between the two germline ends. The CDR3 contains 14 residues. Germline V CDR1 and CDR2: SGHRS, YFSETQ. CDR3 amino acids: CASSEGPGDYGYTF. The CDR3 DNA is TGCGCCAGCAGCGAAGGACCAGGGGACTATGGCTACACCTTC.

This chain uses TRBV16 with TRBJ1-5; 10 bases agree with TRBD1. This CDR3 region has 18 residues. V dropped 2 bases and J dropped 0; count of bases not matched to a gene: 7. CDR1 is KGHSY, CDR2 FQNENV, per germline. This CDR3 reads CASSQPKGQGNSNQPQHF. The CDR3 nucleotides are TGTGCCAGCAGCCAACCAAAGGGACAGGGGAATAGCAATCAGCCCCAGCATTTT.

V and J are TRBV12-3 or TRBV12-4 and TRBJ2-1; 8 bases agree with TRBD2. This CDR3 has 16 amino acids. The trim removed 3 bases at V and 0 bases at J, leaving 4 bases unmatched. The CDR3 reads CASSFLAGPSYNEQFF. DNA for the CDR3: TGTGCCAGCAGTTTTTTAGCGGGGCCCTCCTACAATGAGCAGTTCTTC.

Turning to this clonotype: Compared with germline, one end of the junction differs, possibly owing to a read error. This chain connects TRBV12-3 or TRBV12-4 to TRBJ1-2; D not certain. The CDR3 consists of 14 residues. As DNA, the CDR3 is TGTGCCGGCAGTTACAGAAGACCTAACTATGGCTACACCTTC. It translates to CAGSYRRPNYGYTF.

DNA for the CDR3: TGCGCCAGCAGCTTGGGGTGGTTGACAGGCCAAGCTCAAGAGACCCAGTACTTC. Translation: CASSLGWLTGQAQETQYF. V and J are TRBV5-1 and TRBJ2-5, with D tentatively TRBD1 (6 bases). Trimming took 0 bases from V and 2 from J, leaving 20 bases between them. The CDR3 extends over 18 amino acids. Germline V gene sequence: CDR1 SGHRS, CDR2 YFSETQ. The full variable domain, with the rest looked up from reference TRBV5-1 and TRBJ2-5, is KAGVTQTPRYLIKTRGQQVTLSCSPISGHRSVSWYQQTPGQGLQFLFEYFSETQRNKGNFPGRFSGRQFSNSRSEMNVSTLELGDSALYLCASSLGWLTGQAQETQYFGPGTRLLVL.

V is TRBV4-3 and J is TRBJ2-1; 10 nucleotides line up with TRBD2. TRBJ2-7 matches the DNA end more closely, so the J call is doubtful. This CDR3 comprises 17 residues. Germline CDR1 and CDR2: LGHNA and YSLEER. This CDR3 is CASSQLAGGLIYNEQYF. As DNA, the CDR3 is TGCGCCAGCAGCCAATTAGCGGGGGGATTAATCTACAATGAGCAGTACTTC.

The CDR3 nucleotides read TGCGCCAGCAGCCGCGCAACGAACACCGGGGAGCTGTTTTTT. This gives the protein CASSRATNTGELFF. The chain combines TRBV4-3 with TRBJ2-2; D gene uncertain. The length of the CDR3 is 14 residues. Deletions cut 4 bases from V and 0 bases from J, with 6 bases between. Germline CDR1 and CDR2: LGHNA and YSLEER.

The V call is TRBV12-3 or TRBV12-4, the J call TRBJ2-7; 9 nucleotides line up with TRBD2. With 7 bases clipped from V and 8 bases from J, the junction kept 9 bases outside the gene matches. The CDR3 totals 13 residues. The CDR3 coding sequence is TGTGCCAGCACCCTCTTGCGGGGGGGCCAGCAGTACTTC. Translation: CASTLLRGGQQYF.

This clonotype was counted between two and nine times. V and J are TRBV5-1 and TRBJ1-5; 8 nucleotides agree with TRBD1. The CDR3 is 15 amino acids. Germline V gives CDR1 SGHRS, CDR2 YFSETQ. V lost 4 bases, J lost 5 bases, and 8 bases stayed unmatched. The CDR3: CASSPGDRQDQPQHF. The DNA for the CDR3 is TGCGCCAGCAGCCCCGGGGACAGGCAAGATCAGCCCCAGCATTTT.

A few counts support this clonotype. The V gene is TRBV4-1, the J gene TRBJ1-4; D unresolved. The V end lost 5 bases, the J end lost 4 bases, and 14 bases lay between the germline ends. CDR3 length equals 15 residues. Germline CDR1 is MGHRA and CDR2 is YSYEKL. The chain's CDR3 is CASSSPGQNNEKLFF. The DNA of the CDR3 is TGCGCCAGCAGCTCCCCCGGGCAGAATAATGAAAAACTGTTTTTT.

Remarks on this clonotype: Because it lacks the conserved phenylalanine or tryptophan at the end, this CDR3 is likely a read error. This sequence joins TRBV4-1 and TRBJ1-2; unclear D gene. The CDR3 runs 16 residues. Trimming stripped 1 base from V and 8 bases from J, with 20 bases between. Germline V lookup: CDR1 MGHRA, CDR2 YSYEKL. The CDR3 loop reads CASSQALSARLLGYTV. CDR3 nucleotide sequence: TGCGCCAGCAGCCAAGCGTTATCGGCTCGATTGCTCGGCTACACCGTC.

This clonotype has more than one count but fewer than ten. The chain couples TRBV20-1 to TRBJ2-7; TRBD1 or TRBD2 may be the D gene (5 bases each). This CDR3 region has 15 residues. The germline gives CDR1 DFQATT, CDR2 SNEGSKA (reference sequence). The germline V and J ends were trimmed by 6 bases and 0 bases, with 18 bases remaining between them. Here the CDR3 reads CSAPKHGDLSYEQYF. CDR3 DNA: TGCAGTGCCCCGAAACACGGGGACCTCTCCTACGAGCAGTACTTC.